The 7 T cell receptor beta chains listed next were all sequenced from one sample in a study of cytomegalovirus exposure and HLA in healthy donors. Some clones are missing from TCRdb's copy, which holds only in-frame ones; the method was immunoSEQ multiplex PCR. Of about 360,000 clones listed, about nine tenths are singletons. Sequenced sample: PBMCs. These receptors all stem from a young woman in good health and CMV-seronegative.

Comment on this clone: At the DNA level, this CDR3 is encoded by other sequences in the same sample as well. V and J are TRBV6-5 and TRBJ2-7; 10 bases are a match to TRBD1. CDR1 is MNHEY and CDR2 is SVGAGI in the germline V gene. Unmatched junction bases numbered 4, after V lost 2 bases and J lost 3 bases. This CDR3 comprises 15 residues. The CDR3 bases are TGTGCCAGCAGTTACGGGGACAGGGGCTTCTACGAGCAGTACTTC. It encodes CASSYGDRGFYEQYF.

This chain connects TRBV7-9 to TRBJ2-7; D is possibly TRBD2 (6 bases). Germline assignment: CDR1 SEHNR and CDR2 FQNEAQ (reference sequence). V was trimmed by 5 bases and J by 4 bases, leaving 12 bases between them. The CDR3 extends over 13 amino acids. CDR3 nucleotides: TGTGCCAGCAGCGTAAGTGGGAGGTACGAGCAGTACTTC. Amino acid sequence: CASSVSGRYEQYF.

The rearrangement joins TRBV19 to TRBJ2-7, with 7 bases matching TRBD1. CDR3 size: 13 residues. CDR1 LNHDA and CDR2 SQIVND come from the germline V gene (reference sequence). Losses at the gene ends were 6 bases for V and 6 bases for J; bases not matched to a gene: 8. The CDR3 sequence is CASSPTGYVEQYF. The CDR3 DNA sequence: TGTGCCAGTAGCCCGACAGGGTATGTCGAGCAGTACTTC.

The chain is built from TRBV14 and TRBJ2-7; 8 bases agree with TRBD1. Germline CDR1 and CDR2: SGHDN and FVKESK. The CDR3 contains 13 residues. V gave up 5 bases and J gave up 6 bases; unmatched junction bases: 6. The CDR3 sequence is CASSEDRAGEQYF. CDR3 sequence (DNA): TGTGCCAGCAGCGAGGACAGGGCGGGCGAGCAGTACTTC.

This chain connects TRBV19 to TRBJ2-7, with 10 bases fitting TRBD1. Per the germline V gene, CDR1 is LNHDA and CDR2 is SQIVND (reference sequence). The V segment lost 3 bases and the J segment 3 bases; nucleotides outside the gene matches: 5. This CDR3 is 15 amino acids long. CDR3 loop: CASSIPDRGHYEQYF. The CDR3 coding sequence is TGTGCCAGTAGTATCCCTGACAGGGGGCACTACGAGCAGTACTTC.

The chain has TRBV5-1 and TRBJ2-1; tentative D call: TRBD2 (6 bases). CDR3 size: 15 residues. Germline assignment: CDR1 SGHRS and CDR2 YFSETQ. The V end lost 3 bases, the J end lost 6 bases, and 16 bases lay between the germline ends. The CDR3 region is CASSSTSLPGNEQFF. The CDR3 DNA sequence: TGCGCCAGCAGCTCGACTAGTTTACCCGGCAATGAGCAGTTCTTC.

The gene calls are TRBV20-1 and TRBJ2-1; D gene unclear. This CDR3 region has 11 residues. CDR1 is DFQATT and CDR2 is SNEGSKA in the germline V gene (reference sequence). The germline V and J ends were trimmed by 1 base and 6 bases, with 4 bases remaining between them. This chain's CDR3 is CSARGANEQFF. The CDR3 DNA is TGCAGTGCTAGAGGGGCCAATGAGCAGTTCTTC.